This T cell receptor (beta chain) was observed in a study of T cell changes during pregnancy in multiple sclerosis. The assay was immunoSEQ multiplex PCR, and TCRdb's table has in-frame clones only and misses some. The sample contains 13,000 to 15,000 clones, approximately 95% of which appear only once. There are 16 residues in the CDR3. Germline loops: CDR1 SGHTS, CDR2 YDEGEE. After removal of 4 bases from V and 2 bases from J, the junction contained 11 bases not matched to a gene. The gene calls are TRBV5-8 and TRBJ1-1, with 7 bases that match TRBD1. The input for sequencing was peripheral blood, taken in the second trimester of pregnancy. The receptor comes from a female donor in good health, enrolled as a control in a pregnancy study. The CDR3 nucleotides are TGTGCCAGCAGCATTCGTCCCGGGACAGTCAACACTGAAGCTTTCTTT. This sequence encodes CASSIRPGTVNTEAFF.